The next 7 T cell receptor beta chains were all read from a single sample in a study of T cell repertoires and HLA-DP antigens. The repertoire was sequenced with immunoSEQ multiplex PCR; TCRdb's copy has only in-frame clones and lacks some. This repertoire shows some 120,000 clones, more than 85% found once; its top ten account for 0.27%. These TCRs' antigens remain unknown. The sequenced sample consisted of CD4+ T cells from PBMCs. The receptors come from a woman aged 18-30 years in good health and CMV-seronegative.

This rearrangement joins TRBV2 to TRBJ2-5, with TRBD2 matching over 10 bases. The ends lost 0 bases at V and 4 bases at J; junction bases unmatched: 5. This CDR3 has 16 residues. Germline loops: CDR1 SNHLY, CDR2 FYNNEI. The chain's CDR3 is CASSEAAGGIRETQYF. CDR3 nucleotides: TGTGCCAGCAGTGAAGCAGCGGGGGGGATTCGAGAGACCCAGTACTTC. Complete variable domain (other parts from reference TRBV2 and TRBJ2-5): EPEVTQTPSHQVTQMGQEVILRCVPISNHLYFYWYRQILGQKVEFLVSFYNNEISEKSEIFDDQFSVERPDGSNFTLKIRSTKLEDSAMYFCASSEAAGGIRETQYFGPGTRLLVL.

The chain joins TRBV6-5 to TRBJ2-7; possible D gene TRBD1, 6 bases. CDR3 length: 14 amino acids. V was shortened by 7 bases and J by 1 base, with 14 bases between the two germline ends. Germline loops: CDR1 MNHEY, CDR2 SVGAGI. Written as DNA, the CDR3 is TGTGCCAGCACCCCTCGCAGGGGTTCCTACGAGCAGTACGTC. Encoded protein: CASTPRRGSYEQYV.

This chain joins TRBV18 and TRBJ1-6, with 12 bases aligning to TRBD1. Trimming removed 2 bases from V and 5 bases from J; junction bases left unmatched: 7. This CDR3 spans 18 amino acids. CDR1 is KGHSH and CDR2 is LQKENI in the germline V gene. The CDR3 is CASSPGTGGNSDNSPLHF. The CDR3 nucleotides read TGTGCCAGCTCACCAGGGACAGGGGGCAATTCAGATAATTCACCCCTCCACTTT. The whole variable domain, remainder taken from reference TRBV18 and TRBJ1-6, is NAGVMQNPRHLVRRRGQEARLRCSPMKGHSHVYWYRQLPEEGLKFMVYLQKENIIDESGMPKERFSAEFPKEGPSILRIQQVVRGDSAAYFCASSPGTGGNSDNSPLHFGNGTRLTVT.

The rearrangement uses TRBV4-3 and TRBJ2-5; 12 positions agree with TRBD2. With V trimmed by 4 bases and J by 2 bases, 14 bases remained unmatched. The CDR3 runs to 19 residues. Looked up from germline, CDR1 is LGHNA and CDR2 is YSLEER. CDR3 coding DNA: TGCGCCAGCAGCCCCCGACTAGCGGGGGCGATTTTACCTCAAGAGACCCAGTACTTC. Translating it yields CASSPRLAGAILPQETQYF.

The CDR3 is CASSLTGYSEKLFF. The CDR3 coding sequence is TGTGCCAGCAGTCTTACAGGGTATAGTGAAAAACTGTTTTTT. V gene TRBV7-6 combines with J gene TRBJ1-4; possibly TRBD1 for D (6 bases). V shed 6 bases and J shed 7 bases, with 15 bases lying between them. CDR3 length: 14 residues. The V gene's germline CDR1 is SGHVS and CDR2 FNYEAQ.

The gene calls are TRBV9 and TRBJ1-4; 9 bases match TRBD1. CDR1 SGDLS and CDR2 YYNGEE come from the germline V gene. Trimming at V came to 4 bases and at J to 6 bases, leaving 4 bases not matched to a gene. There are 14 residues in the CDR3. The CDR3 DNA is TGTGCCAGCAGCTTCGGACAGGGGCATGAAAAACTGTTTTTT. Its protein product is CASSFGQGHEKLFF.

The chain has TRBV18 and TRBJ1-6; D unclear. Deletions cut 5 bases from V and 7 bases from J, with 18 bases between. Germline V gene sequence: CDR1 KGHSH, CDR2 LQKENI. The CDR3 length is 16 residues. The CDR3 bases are TGTGCCAGCTCATCCCAAATCCGGCTGGACAATTCACCCCTCCACTTT. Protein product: CASSSQIRLDNSPLHF. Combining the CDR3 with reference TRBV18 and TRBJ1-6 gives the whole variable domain NAGVMQNPRHLVRRRGQEARLRCSPMKGHSHVYWYRQLPEEGLKFMVYLQKENIIDESGMPKERFSAEFPKEGPSILRIQQVVRGDSAAYFCASSSQIRLDNSPLHFGNGTRLTVT.